These 5 T cell receptor beta chains were all obtained from the same sample, sequenced in a study of T cells expressing NK-cell markers. TCRdb re-analyzed the 5' RACE reads; it lists each CDR3 protein once, without DNA. The table lists 300,000 to 500,000 distinct CDR3 sequences. The sequencing input was blood T cells: a sorted CD56 or NKG2C T cell subset, CD4+ or CD8+ T cells, or bulk PBMC T cells (not recorded which). Every receptor here comes from a woman in her forties or fifties in good health.

The chain links TRBV6-5 to TRBJ1-6; no DNA is available, so the TRBD1 call from TCRdb remains unchecked. Germline assignment: CDR1 MNHEY and CDR2 SVGAGI. CDR3 length: 16 residues. The CDR3 spells CASSYSGQGTGSPLHF.

CDR3: CASSPRQGLGMNTEAFF. This chain connects TRBV11-2 to TRBJ1-1; TCRdb's D call, TRBD1, is unchecked because there is no DNA. The CDR3 sequence is 17 residues long. Germline assignment: CDR1 SGHAT and CDR2 FQNNGV.

The chain carries TRBV7-2 and TRBJ2-3; TCRdb lists TRBD2, though no DNA is available to test this call. This CDR3 contains 14 residues. Per germline, CDR1 SGHTA and CDR2 FQGNSA. CDR3 amino acids: CASREREGTDTQYF.

The chain is built from TRBV27 and TRBJ2-1. CDR1 and CDR2 (germline): MNHEY, SMNVEV (reference sequence). The CDR3 contains 12 residues. The CDR3 sequence is CASSVEINEQFF.

The chain uses TRBV20-1 and TRBJ2-1. CDR3 length: 13 residues. Germline loops: CDR1 DFQATT, CDR2 SNEGSKA (reference sequence). The chain's CDR3 is CSANRGIYNEQFF.